Reported below is one T cell receptor beta chain. Its antigen is unidentified. This sample was included in a study of T cell repertoires in cytomegalovirus infection. Across the whole study: Signatures in public TCR beta sequences pointed to both CMV infection and matching HLA type. Study-level results: Of the TCR beta families, the public ones yielded a cumulative frequency that identified carriers of CMV plus the relevant HLA.

TCRdb reanalysed the reads using MiXCR and keeps one entry per CDR3 protein. The sample records about 450,000 distinct CDR3 sequences, roughly 30% being singletons. Sample: PBMCs. This receptor was taken from a human donor in good health (CMV status not recorded). Some clones in this sample may be carry-over from other donors' samples.

This chain's CDR3 is CASSQTGVYGYTF. Written as DNA, the CDR3 is TGTGCCAGCAGCCAAACAGGGGTCTATGGCTACACCTTC. J is TRBJ1-2 and V is TRBV12-3 or TRBV12-4, with TRBD1 identical over 7 bases. This CDR3 has 13 amino acids. V gave up 6 bases and J gave up 4 bases; unmatched junction bases: 5.